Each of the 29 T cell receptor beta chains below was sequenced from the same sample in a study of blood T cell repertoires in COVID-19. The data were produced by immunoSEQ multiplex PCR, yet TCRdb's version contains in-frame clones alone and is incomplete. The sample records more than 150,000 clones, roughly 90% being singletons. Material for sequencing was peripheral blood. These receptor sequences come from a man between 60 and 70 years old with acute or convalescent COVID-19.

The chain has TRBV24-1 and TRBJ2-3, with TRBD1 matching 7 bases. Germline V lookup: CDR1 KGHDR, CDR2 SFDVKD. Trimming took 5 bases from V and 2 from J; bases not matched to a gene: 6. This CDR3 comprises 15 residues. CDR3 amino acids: CATSGPGTATDTQYF. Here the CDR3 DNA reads TGTGCCACCAGTGGACCCGGGACAGCCACAGATACGCAGTATTTT.

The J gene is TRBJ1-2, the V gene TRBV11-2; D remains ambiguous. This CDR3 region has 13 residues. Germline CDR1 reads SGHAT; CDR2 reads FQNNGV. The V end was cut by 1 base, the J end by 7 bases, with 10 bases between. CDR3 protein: CASSLGRGGGYTF. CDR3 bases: TGTGCCAGCAGCTTAGGGCGCGGAGGTGGCTACACCTTC.

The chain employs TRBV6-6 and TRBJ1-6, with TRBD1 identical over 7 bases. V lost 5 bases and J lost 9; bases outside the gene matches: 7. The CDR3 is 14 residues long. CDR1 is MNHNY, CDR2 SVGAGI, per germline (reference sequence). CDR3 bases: TGTGCCAGCAGTGCTAGGGGGCAAGGTTCACCCCTCCACTTT. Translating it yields CASSARGQGSPLHF.

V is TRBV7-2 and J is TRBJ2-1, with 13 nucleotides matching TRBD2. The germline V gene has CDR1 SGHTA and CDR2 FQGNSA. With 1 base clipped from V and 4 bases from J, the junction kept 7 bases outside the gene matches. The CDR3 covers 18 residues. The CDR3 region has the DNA TGTGCCAGCAGCTTAGGACTAGCGGGGGGATCTCGATACAATGAGCAGTTCTTC. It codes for CASSLGLAGGSRYNEQFF. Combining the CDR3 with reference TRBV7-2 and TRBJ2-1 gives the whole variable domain GAGVSQSPSNKVTEKGKDVELRCDPISGHTALYWYRQSLGQGLEFLIYFQGNSAPDKSGLPSDRFSAERTGGSVSTLTIQRTQQEDSAVYLCASSLGLAGGSRYNEQFFGPGTRLTVL.

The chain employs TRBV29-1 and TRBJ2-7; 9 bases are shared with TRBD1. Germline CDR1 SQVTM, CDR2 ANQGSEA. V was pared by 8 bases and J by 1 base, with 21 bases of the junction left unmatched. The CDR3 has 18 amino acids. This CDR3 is CSPPRPGQGVIVSYEQYF. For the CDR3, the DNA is TGCAGCCCCCCCCGTCCGGGACAGGGCGTAATTGTTTCCTACGAGCAGTACTTC.

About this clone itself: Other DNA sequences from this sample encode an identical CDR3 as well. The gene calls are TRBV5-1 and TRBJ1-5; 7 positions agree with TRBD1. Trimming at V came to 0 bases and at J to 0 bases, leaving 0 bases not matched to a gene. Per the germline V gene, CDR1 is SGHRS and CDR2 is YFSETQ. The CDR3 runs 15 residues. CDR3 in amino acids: CASSLEGASNQPQHF. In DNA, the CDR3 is TGCGCCAGCAGCTTGGAGGGGGCTAGCAATCAGCCCCAGCATTTT.

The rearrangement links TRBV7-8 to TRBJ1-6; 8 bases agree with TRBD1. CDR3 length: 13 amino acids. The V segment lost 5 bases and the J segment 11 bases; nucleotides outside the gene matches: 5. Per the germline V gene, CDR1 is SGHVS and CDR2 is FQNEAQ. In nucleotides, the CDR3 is TGTGCCAGCAGCGTAGGACAGGGTACACCCCTCCACTTT. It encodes CASSVGQGTPLHF.

For the CDR3, the DNA is TGTGCCAGCAGCTTCGGGGGGGCCGGGACAGGGGAGCTGTTTTTT. Translation: CASSFGGAGTGELFF. V gene TRBV11-2 combines with J gene TRBJ2-2, with 8 bases aligning to TRBD2. There are 15 residues in the CDR3. Germline V gives CDR1 SGHAT, CDR2 FQNNGV. The V and J ends lost 3 bases and 8 bases, in that order; junction bases with no gene match: 8. The full variable domain, in which reference TRBV11-2 and TRBJ2-2 provide the parts outside the CDR3, is EAGVAQSPRYKIIEKRQSVAFWCNPISGHATLYWYQQILGQGPKLLIQFQNNGVVDDSQLPKDRFSAERLKGVDSTLKIQPAKLEDSAVYLCASSFGGAGTGELFFGEGSRLTVL.

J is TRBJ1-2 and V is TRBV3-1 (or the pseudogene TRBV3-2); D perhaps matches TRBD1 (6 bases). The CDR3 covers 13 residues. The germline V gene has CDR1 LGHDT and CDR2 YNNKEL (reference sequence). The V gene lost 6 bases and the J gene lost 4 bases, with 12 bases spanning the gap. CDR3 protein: CASRQTQGYGYTF. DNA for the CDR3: TGTGCCAGCAGACAAACACAGGGCTATGGCTACACCTTC.

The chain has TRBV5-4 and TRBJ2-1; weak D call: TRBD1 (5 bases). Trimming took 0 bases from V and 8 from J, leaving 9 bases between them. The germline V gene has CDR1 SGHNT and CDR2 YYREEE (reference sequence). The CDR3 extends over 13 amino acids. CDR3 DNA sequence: TGTGCCAGCAGCTTGGATAGGGGATATGAGCAGTTCTTC. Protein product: CASSLDRGYEQFF.

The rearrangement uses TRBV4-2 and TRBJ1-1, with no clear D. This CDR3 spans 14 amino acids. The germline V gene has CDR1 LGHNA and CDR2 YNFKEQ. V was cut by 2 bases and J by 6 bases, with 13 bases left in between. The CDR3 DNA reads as TGTGCCAGCAGCCAATCCCCGGAGGCCCCTGAAGCTTTCTTT. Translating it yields CASSQSPEAPEAFF.

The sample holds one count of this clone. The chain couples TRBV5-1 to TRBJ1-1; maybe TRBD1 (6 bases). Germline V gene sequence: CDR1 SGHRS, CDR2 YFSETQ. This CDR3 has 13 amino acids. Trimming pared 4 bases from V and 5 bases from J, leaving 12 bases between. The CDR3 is CASSLGQKTEAFF. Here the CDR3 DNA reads TGCGCCAGCAGCCTAGGACAGAAAACTGAAGCTTTCTTT.

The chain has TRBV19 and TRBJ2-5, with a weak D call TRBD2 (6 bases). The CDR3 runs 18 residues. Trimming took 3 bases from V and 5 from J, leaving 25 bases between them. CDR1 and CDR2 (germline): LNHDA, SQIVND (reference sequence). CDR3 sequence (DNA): TGTGCCAGTAGTATGGGCGGGTCCCGCGCGGGGACTCGGGAGACCCAGTACTTC. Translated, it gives CASSMGGSRAGTRETQYF.

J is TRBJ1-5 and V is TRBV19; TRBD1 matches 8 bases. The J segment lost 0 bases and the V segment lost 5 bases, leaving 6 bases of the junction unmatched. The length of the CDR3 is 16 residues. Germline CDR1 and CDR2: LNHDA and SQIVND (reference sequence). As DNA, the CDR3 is TGTGCCAGTAGTCAGACAGGGGCTTATAGCAATCAGCCCCAGCATTTT. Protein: CASSQTGAYSNQPQHF.

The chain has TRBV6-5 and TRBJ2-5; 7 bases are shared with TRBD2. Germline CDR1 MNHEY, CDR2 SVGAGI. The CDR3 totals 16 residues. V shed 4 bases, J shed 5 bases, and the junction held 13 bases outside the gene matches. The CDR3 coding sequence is TGTGCCAGCAGTTCGGAAGCGACTAGCATTCTTGAGACCCAGTACTTC. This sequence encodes CASSSEATSILETQYF.

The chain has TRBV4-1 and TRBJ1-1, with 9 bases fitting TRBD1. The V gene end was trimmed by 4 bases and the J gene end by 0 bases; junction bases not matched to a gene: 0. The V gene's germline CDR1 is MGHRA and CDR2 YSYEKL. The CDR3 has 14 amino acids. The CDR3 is CASSRTGVNTEAFF. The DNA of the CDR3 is TGCGCCAGCAGCCGGACAGGGGTGAACACTGAAGCTTTCTTT.

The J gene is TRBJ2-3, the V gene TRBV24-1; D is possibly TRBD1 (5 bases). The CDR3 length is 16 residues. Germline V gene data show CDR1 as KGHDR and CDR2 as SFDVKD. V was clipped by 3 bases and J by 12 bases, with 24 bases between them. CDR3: CATSDPGQGAHESQYF. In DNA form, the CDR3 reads TGTGCCACCAGTGATCCCGGGCAGGGCGCACATGAATCCCAGTATTTT.

As DNA, the CDR3 is TGCGCCAGCAGCTTAAGGGGATACACCGGGGAGCTGTTTTTT. Its translation: CASSLRGYTGELFF. V is TRBV5-1 and J is TRBJ2-2, with D maybe TRBD1 (5 bases). The CDR3 is 14 amino acids. Trimming pared 2 bases from V and 3 bases from J, leaving 8 bases between. Germline CDR1 SGHRS, CDR2 YFSETQ.

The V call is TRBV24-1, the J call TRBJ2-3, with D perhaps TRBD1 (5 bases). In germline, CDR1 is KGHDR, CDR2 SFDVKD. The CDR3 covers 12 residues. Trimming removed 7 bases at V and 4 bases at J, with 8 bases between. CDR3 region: CATRQGADTQYF. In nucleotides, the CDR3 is TGTGCCACCAGGCAGGGCGCAGATACGCAGTATTTT.

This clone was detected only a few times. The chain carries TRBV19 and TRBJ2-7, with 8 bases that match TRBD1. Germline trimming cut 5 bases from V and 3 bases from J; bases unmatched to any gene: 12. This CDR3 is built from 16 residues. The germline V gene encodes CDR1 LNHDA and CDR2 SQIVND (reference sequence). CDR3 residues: CASSLTSSGQDYEQYF. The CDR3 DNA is TGTGCCAGTAGTTTGACGAGCTCGGGACAGGACTACGAGCAGTACTTC.

The CDR3 region has the DNA TGTGCCAGCAGCCAAGGGGGGGGGACGGTACCGAACACTGAAGCTTTCTTT. Amino acids: CASSQGGGTVPNTEAFF. The genes are TRBV4-2 and TRBJ1-1, with TRBD1 as a possible D gene (5 bases). CDR3 length equals 17 residues. V was clipped by 1 base and J by 1 base, with 16 bases between them. Germline CDR1 LGHNA, CDR2 YNFKEQ.

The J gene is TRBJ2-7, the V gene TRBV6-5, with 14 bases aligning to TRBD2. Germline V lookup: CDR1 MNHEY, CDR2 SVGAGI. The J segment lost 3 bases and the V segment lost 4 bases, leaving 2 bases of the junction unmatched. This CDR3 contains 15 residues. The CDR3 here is CASSSGTSGGYEQYF. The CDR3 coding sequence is TGTGCCAGCAGTTCCGGGACTAGCGGGGGCTACGAGCAGTACTTC.

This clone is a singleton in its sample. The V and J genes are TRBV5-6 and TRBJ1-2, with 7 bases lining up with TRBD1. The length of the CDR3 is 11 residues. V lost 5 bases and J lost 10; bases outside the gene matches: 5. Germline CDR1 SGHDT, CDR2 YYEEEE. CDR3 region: CASRLDRVYTF. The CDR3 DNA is TGTGCCAGCAGACTCGACAGGGTCTACACCTTC.

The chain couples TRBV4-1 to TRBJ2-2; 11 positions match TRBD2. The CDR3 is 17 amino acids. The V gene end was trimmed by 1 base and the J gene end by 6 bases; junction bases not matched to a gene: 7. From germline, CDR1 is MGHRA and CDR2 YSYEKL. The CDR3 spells CASSQVIAGGPPGELFF. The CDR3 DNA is TGCGCCAGCAGCCAAGTAATAGCGGGGGGGCCTCCCGGGGAGCTGTTTTTT.

CDR3 nucleotide sequence: TGTGCCAGACTGGACAGCCGATCCCCCATGGGTGGCTACACCTTC. Protein sequence: CARLDSRSPMGGYTF. This sequence joins TRBV2 and TRBJ1-2; tentatively, D is TRBD1 (6 bases). The germline gives CDR1 SNHLY, CDR2 FYNNEI. This CDR3 comprises 15 residues. The germline V and J ends were trimmed by 9 bases and 7 bases, with 24 bases remaining between them.

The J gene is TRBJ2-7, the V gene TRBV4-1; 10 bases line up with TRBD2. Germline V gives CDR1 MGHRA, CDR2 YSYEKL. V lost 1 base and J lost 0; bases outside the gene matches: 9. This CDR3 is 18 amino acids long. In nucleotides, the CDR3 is TGCGCCAGCAGCCAAGTCCGACTAGCGGGTAATGCCTCCTACGAGCAGTACTTC. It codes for CASSQVRLAGNASYEQYF.

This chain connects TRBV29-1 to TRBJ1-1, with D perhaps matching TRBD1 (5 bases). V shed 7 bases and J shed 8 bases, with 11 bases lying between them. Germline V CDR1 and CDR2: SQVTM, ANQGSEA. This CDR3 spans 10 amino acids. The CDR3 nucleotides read TGCAGCGGCCGGGGGAGGGAAGCTTTCTTT. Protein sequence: CSGRGREAFF.

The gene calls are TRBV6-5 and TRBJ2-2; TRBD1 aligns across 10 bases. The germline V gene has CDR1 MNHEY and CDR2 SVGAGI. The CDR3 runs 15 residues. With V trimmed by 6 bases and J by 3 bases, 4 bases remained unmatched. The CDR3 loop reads CASRGGTGDTGELFF. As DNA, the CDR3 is TGTGCCAGCAGGGGGGGGACAGGGGACACCGGGGAGCTGTTTTTT.

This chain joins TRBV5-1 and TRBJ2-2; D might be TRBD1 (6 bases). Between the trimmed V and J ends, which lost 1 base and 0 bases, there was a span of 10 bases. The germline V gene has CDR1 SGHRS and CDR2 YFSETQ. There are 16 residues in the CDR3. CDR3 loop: CASSLNRATNTGELFF. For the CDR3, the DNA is TGCGCCAGCAGCTTGAACAGGGCGACGAACACCGGGGAGCTGTTTTTT.